The 23 T cell receptor beta chains presented below share a single source sample, sequenced in a study of shared clonotypes between healthy human individuals. The repertoire was sequenced with immunoSEQ multiplex PCR; TCRdb's copy has only in-frame clones and lacks some. The sample holds about 1.1 million clones, roughly 74% seen once. The material sequenced was memory CD4+ T cells from PBMCs. Subset denoted: CD45RA-negative fraction. The receptors come from a man in his late teens or twenties in good health. Some clones in this sample may be carry-over from other donors' samples.

The rearrangement links TRBV7-3 to TRBJ2-3, with 11 bases fitting TRBD1. Germline values: CDR1 SGHTA, CDR2 FQGTGA. The J segment lost 6 bases and the V segment lost 5 bases, leaving 4 bases of the junction unmatched. The length of the CDR3 is 14 residues. The DNA of the CDR3 is TGTGCCAGCAGCGGACAGGGGGCCGGGGATACGCAGTATTTT. This translates into CASSGQGAGDTQYF.

This sequence joins TRBV4-2 and TRBJ1-6, with D perhaps matching TRBD1 (6 bases). V was trimmed by 1 base and J by 8 bases, leaving 12 bases between them. Germline V gene sequence: CDR1 LGHNA, CDR2 YNFKEQ. The CDR3 covers 15 residues. The CDR3 loop is CASSQVQGLYSPLHF. As DNA, the CDR3 is TGTGCCAGCAGCCAAGTTCAGGGGCTTTATTCACCCCTCCACTTT.

In the case of this clone: One base away lies a much larger clone, so this may be a sequencing read error. The chain couples TRBV7-2 to TRBJ1-5; possible D gene TRBD1, 6 bases. The CDR3 loop spans 15 amino acids. CDR1 and CDR2 (germline): SGHTA, FQGNSA. Trimming shortened V by 5 bases and J by 11 bases, and 22 bases separated the two germline ends. This CDR3 reads CASSLSGGPAGSQHF. For the CDR3, the DNA is TGTGCCAGCAGCCTATCGGGGGGGCCCGCCGGGTCCCAGCATTTT.

Comment on this clone: A read error may explain this, as a much larger clone is one base away. The sample carries other DNA sequences with the same CDR3. This chain uses TRBV6-5 with TRBJ1-1, with D perhaps TRBD1 (5 bases). Trimming removed 0 bases from V and 1 base from J, with 6 bases in between. The CDR3 consists of 14 residues. Looked up from germline, CDR1 is MNHEY and CDR2 is SVGAGI. The CDR3 DNA reads as TGTGCCAGCAGTTACTCGAGGGGGAACACTGAAGCTTTCTTT. Encoded protein: CASSYSRGNTEAFF.

The chain joins TRBV11-3 to TRBJ2-1; 8 bases line up with TRBD2. The length of the CDR3 is 13 residues. Trimming cost V 5 bases and J 6 bases; bases outside gene matches: 3. Germline V gene data show CDR1 as SGHNT and CDR2 as YENEEA. The CDR3 here is CASSPGLANEQFF. For the CDR3, the DNA is TGTGCCAGCAGCCCTGGACTAGCCAATGAGCAGTTCTTC.

To note about this clone: The junction departs from the called germline gene at one end, perhaps through a read error. V is TRBV29-1 and J is TRBJ2-7, with TRBD2 identical over 9 bases. The end of the DNA fits TRBJ2-1 better, so the J call may be wrong. From germline, CDR1 is SQVTM and CDR2 ANQGSEA. The CDR3 is 13 residues long. The CDR3: CSIDSGRRNEQFF. In nucleotides, the CDR3 is TGCAGCATTGATAGCGGGAGACGAAATGAGCAGTTCTTC.

The rearrangement joins TRBV7-9 to TRBJ1-1; TRBD1 is a possible D gene (6 bases). CDR3 length: 18 amino acids. V was cut by 7 bases and J by 1 base, with 25 bases left in between. CDR1 SEHNR and CDR2 FQNEAQ come from the germline V gene (reference sequence). This CDR3 is CASTFSGRGRPPNTEAFF. CDR3 DNA: TGTGCCAGCACCTTCTCCGGCAGGGGCCGCCCTCCGAACACTGAAGCTTTCTTT.

This clone has just one count. This chain connects TRBV27 to TRBJ2-1; 14 positions match TRBD2. The CDR3 runs 16 residues. CDR1 and CDR2 from the germline V gene are MNHEY and SMNVEV (reference sequence). V lost 5 bases, J lost 8 bases, and 8 bases stayed unmatched. The CDR3 sequence is CASSQRLAGGPHEQFF. In nucleotides, the CDR3 is TGTGCCAGCAGTCAACGACTAGCGGGAGGGCCCCATGAGCAGTTCTTC.

On this clone: The DNA is left out, because the CDR3 cannot be placed on it with certainty; the CDR3 is given as TCRdb lists it. The V and J genes are TRBV6-6 and TRBJ1-1; the D call of TRBD1 is as the table states it, not checked on the DNA. Germline V gene sequence: CDR1 MNHNY, CDR2 SVGAGI (reference sequence). A total of 14 residues make up the CDR3, ends included. The CDR3 region is CAACANSGITEAFF.

The genes are TRBV7-9 and TRBJ2-7, with D perhaps given as TRBD1 or TRBD2 (5 bases each). Trimming stripped 5 bases from V and 4 bases from J, with 21 bases between. This CDR3 contains 16 residues. CDR1 and CDR2 from the germline V gene are SEHNR and FQNEAQ (reference sequence). The CDR3 reads CASSLASGTVAYEQYF. The DNA for the CDR3 is TGTGCCAGCAGCCTGGCCTCCGGGACGGTGGCTTACGAGCAGTACTTC.

The chain has TRBV27 and TRBJ2-3, with D uncertain. CDR1 MNHEY and CDR2 SMNVEV come from the germline V gene (reference sequence). V lost 0 bases and J 5 bases, leaving 9 bases between the germline ends. The CDR3 length is 14 residues. In DNA form, the CDR3 reads TGTGCCAGCAGTTTATCCCGGGTGGTAGATACGCAGTATTTT. This gives the protein CASSLSRVVDTQYF.

This clone was counted many times. V usage is TRBV7-6 and J usage is TRBJ1-1, with TRBD1 as a possible D gene (6 bases). CDR1 is SGHVS, CDR2 FNYEAQ, per germline. The CDR3 extends over 15 amino acids. Trimming took off 5 bases at V and 4 bases at J, with 17 bases between the two ends. Here the CDR3 DNA reads TGTGCCAGCAGCCCCGGCGCCGGCAGGGGCACTGAAGCTTTCTTT. Residues: CASSPGAGRGTEAFF.

Worth noting for this clone: Other DNA sequences from this sample encode an identical CDR3 as well. The CDR3 region has the DNA TGTGCCAGCAGCCCCCGGGGGCCCTACGAGCAGTACTTC. Its translation is CASSPRGPYEQYF. The chain has TRBV5-4 and TRBJ2-7, with D perhaps being TRBD1 or TRBD2 (6 bases each). The CDR3 length is 13 residues. CDR1 is SGHNT, CDR2 YYREEE, per germline (reference sequence). V lost 4 bases and J lost 2, with 10 bases in between.

The V call is TRBV9, the J call TRBJ1-3, with 8 bases that match TRBD1. V gave up 4 bases and J gave up 3 bases; unmatched junction bases: 9. Germline values: CDR1 SGDLS, CDR2 YYNGEE. The CDR3 spans 16 residues. The CDR3 reads CASSPGQGFFGNTIYF. The DNA of the CDR3 is TGTGCCAGCAGCCCAGGACAGGGTTTCTTTGGAAACACCATATATTTT.

The V gene is TRBV7-6, the J gene TRBJ1-1; D might be TRBD1 (6 bases). V gave up 4 bases and J gave up 5 bases, with 17 bases separating them. Germline lookup yields CDR1 SGHVS and CDR2 FNYEAQ. The CDR3 has 15 residues. The chain's CDR3 is CASSSPPAGVTEAFF. The DNA for the CDR3 is TGTGCCAGCAGCTCTCCCCCGGCAGGGGTGACTGAAGCTTTCTTT.

This clone appeared a few times. The chain couples TRBV5-1 to TRBJ2-7, with TRBD2 matching 10 bases. The CDR3 has 18 amino acids. CDR1 SGHRS and CDR2 YFSETQ come from the germline V gene. Trimming cost V 0 bases and J 0 bases; bases outside gene matches: 9. The CDR3 nucleotides are TGCGCCAGCAGCTTGGAGTTAGCGGGAGGAAAATTCTCCTACGAGCAGTACTTC. This gives the protein CASSLELAGGKFSYEQYF.

V is TRBV7-2 and J is TRBJ1-5; the match to TRBD1 covers 9 bases. This CDR3 comprises 16 residues. With 4 bases clipped from V and 0 bases from J, the junction kept 4 bases outside the gene matches. In germline, CDR1 is SGHTA, CDR2 FQGNSA. The CDR3 reads CASSSGTGRSNQPQHF. DNA for the CDR3: TGTGCCAGCAGCTCCGGGACAGGGCGTAGCAATCAGCCCCAGCATTTT. Using reference TRBV7-2 and TRBJ1-5 for the parts outside the CDR3, the full variable domain is GAGVSQSPSNKVTEKGKDVELRCDPISGHTALYWYRQSLGQGLEFLIYFQGNSAPDKSGLPSDRFSAERTGGSVSTLTIQRTQQEDSAVYLCASSSGTGRSNQPQHFGDGTRLSIL.

The gene calls are TRBV30 and TRBJ1-6; the match to TRBD1 covers 8 bases. The CDR3 sequence is 13 residues long. V was clipped by 5 bases and J by 7 bases; unmatched bases: 4. The V gene's germline CDR1 is GTSNPN and CDR2 SVGIG (reference sequence). This CDR3 is CAWRTGTNSPLHF. In DNA form, the CDR3 reads TGTGCCTGGCGGACAGGGACCAATTCACCCCTCCACTTT. The whole variable domain, filled in from reference TRBV30 and TRBJ1-6, reads SQTIHQWPATLVQPVGSPLSLECTVEGTSNPNLYWYRQAAGRGLQLLFYSVGIGQISSEVPQNLSASRPQDRQFILSSKKLLLSDSGFYLCAWRTGTNSPLHFGNGTRLTVT.

This clone has a handful of counts. The rearrangement uses TRBV5-1 and TRBJ1-2; D gene unclear. V lost 0 bases and J 4 bases, leaving 16 bases between the germline ends. Germline V gene lookup returns CDR1 SGHRS and CDR2 YFSETQ. CDR3 length: 16 amino acids. The CDR3 nucleotides read TGCGCCAGCAGCTTGGGGATAAGGGTTGAGAGCTATGGCTACACCTTC. Protein product: CASSLGIRVESYGYTF.

The chain employs TRBV19 and TRBJ2-5, with D unclear. CDR1 is LNHDA and CDR2 is SQIVND in the germline V gene (reference sequence). This CDR3 has 13 amino acids. The V and J ends lost 4 bases and 1 base respectively, with 7 bases between them. The CDR3 DNA sequence: TGTGCCAGTAGTACGGCCCGCCAAGAGACCCAGTACTTC. Protein: CASSTARQETQYF.

The chain employs TRBV7-9 and TRBJ2-1, with 10 nucleotides matching TRBD2. The germline V gene encodes CDR1 SEHNR and CDR2 FQNEAQ (reference sequence). Trimming at V came to 3 bases and at J to 6 bases, leaving 2 bases not matched to a gene. This CDR3 has 14 residues. The CDR3, as DNA: TGTGCCAGCAGCTTGGGACTAGCGAGCAATGAGCAGTTCTTC. Amino acid sequence: CASSLGLASNEQFF.

This chain uses TRBV18 with TRBJ2-3, with D tentatively TRBD1 (5 bases). Germline V gene sequence: CDR1 KGHSH, CDR2 LQKENI. The CDR3 totals 16 residues. Trimming left V 3 bases short and J 0 bases short, with 13 bases between. CDR3 in amino acids: CASSPRAGLSTDTQYF. The CDR3 DNA sequence: TGTGCCAGCTCACCCAGGGCTGGGCTAAGCACAGATACGCAGTATTTT.

The CDR3 DNA sequence: TGCAGTGCTTTGAGCACAGATACGCAGTATTTT. It codes for CSALSTDTQYF. The chain employs TRBV20-1 and TRBJ2-3, with unresolved D. The CDR3 spans 11 residues. Germline V gene lookup returns CDR1 DFQATT and CDR2 SNEGSKA (reference sequence). The V gene lost 5 bases and the J gene lost 0 bases, with 3 bases spanning the gap.